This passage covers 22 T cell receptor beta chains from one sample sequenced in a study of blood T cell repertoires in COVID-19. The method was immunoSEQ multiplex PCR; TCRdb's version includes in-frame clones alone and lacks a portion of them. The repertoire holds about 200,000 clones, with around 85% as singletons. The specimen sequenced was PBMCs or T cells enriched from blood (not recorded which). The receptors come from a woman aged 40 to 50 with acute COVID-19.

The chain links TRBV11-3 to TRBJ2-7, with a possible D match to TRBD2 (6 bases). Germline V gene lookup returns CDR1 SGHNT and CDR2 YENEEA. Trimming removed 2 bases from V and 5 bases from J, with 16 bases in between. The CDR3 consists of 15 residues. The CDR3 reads CASSLTLAFYDEQYF. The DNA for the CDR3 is TGTGCCAGCAGCTTAACACTAGCTTTCTACGACGAGCAGTACTTC. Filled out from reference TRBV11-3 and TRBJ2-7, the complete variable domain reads EAGVVQSPRYKIIEKKQPVAFWCNPISGHNTLYWYLQNLGQGPELLIRYENEEAVDDSQLPKDRFSAERLKGVDSTLKIQPAELGDSAVYLCASSLTLAFYDEQYFGPGTRLTVT.

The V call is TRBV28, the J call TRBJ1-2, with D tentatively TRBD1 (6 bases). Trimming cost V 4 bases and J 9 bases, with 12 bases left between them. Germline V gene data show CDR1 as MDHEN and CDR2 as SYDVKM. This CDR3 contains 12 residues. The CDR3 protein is CASSSDRSRYTF. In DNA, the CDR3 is TGTGCCAGCAGTTCTGACAGGAGCCGCTACACCTTC.

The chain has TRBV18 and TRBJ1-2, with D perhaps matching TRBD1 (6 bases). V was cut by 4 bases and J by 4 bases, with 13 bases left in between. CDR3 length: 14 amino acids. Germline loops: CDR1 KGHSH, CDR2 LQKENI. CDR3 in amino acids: CASSRSPDSYGYTF. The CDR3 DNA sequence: TGTGCCAGCTCACGATCACCGGACAGCTATGGCTACACCTTC.

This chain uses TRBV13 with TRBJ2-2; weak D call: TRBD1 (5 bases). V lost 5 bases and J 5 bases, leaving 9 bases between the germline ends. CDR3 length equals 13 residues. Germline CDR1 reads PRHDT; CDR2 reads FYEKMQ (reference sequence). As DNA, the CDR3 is TGTGCCAGCAGCCTGGACACTACCGGGGAGCTGTTTTTT. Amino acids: CASSLDTTGELFF.

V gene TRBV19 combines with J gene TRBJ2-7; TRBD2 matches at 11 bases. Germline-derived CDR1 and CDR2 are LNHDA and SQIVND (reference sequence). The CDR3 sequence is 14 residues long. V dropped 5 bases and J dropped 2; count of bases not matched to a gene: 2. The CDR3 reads CASSVAGGTYEQYF. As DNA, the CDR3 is TGTGCCAGTAGTGTAGCGGGAGGGACCTACGAGCAGTACTTC.

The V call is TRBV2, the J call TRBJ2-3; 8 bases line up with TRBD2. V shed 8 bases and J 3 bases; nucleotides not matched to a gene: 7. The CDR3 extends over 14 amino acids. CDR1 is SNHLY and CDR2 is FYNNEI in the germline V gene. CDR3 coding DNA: TGTGCCAGCCGAGGGACTAGTGCTACAGATACGCAGTATTTT. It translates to CASRGTSATDTQYF.

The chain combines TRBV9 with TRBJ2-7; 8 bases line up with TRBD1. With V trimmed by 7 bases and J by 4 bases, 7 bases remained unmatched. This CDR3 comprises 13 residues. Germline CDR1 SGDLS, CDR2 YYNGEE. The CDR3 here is CASGQGAGYEQYF. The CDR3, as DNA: TGTGCCAGCGGGCAGGGGGCCGGGTACGAGCAGTACTTC.

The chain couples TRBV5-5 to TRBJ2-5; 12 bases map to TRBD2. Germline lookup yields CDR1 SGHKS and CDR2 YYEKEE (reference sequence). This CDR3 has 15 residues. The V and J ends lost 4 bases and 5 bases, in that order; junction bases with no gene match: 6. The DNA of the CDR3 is TGTGCCAGCAGCCCCCTAGCGGGAGGGCCGGAGACCCAGTACTTC. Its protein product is CASSPLAGGPETQYF.

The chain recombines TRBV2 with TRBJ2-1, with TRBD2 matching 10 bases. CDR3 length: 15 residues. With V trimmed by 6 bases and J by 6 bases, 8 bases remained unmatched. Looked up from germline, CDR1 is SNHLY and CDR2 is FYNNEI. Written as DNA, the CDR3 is TGTGCCAGCAGCAGAGCGGGAGGGCCGCGCAATGAGCAGTTCTTC. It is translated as CASSRAGGPRNEQFF.

CDR3 sequence (DNA): TGTGCCAGCAGTGATGGGACATCCGGGATGATGGTGTTTTTT. Amino acids: CASSDGTSGMMVFF. The chain couples TRBV25-1 to TRBJ2-2, with D maybe TRBD1 (6 bases). Germline V gene sequence: CDR1 MGHDK, CDR2 SYGVNS. V dropped 3 bases and J dropped 15 bases, with 20 bases sitting between them. The CDR3 extends over 14 amino acids.

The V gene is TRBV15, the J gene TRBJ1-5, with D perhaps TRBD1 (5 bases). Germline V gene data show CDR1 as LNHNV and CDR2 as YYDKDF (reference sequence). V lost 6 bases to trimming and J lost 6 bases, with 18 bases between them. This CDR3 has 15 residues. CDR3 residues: CATRGGEGPRQPQHF. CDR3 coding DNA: TGTGCCACCAGGGGGGGAGAGGGGCCCCGTCAGCCCCAGCATTTT.

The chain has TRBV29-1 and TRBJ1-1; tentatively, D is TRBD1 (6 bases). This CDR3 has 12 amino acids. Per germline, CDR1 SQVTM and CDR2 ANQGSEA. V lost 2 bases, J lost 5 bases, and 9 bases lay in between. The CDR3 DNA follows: TGCAGCGTTGAAAAGGGGGGGACTGAAGCTTTCTTT. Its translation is CSVEKGGTEAFF.

This chain's CDR3 is CASSTRDRGRHEQYF. CDR3 bases: TGTGCCAGCAGCACCAGGGACAGGGGGCGTCACGAGCAGTACTTC. The rearrangement joins TRBV7-9 to TRBJ2-7, with 12 bases that match TRBD1. Germline trimming cut 5 bases from V and 5 bases from J; bases unmatched to any gene: 7. CDR3 length equals 15 residues. The germline V gene encodes CDR1 SEHNR and CDR2 FQNEAQ (reference sequence).

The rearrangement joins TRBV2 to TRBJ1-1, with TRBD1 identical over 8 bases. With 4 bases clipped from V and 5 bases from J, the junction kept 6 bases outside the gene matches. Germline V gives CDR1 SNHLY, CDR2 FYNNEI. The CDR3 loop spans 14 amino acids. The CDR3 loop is CASSGDRGWTEAFF. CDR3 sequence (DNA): TGTGCCAGCAGTGGCGACAGGGGTTGGACTGAAGCTTTCTTT.

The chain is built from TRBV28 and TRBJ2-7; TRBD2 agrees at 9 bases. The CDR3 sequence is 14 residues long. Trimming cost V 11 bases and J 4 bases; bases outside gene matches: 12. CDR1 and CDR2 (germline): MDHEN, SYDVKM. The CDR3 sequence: CAGSGTSGSYEQYF. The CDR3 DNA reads TGTGCCGGATCCGGAACTAGCGGGTCGTACGAGCAGTACTTC. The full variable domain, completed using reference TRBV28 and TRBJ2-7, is DVKVTQSSRYLVKRTGEKVFLECVQDMDHENMFWYRQDPGLGLRLIYFSYDVKMKEKGDIPEGYSVSREKKERFSLILESASTNQTSMYLCAGSGTSGSYEQYFGPGTRLTVT.

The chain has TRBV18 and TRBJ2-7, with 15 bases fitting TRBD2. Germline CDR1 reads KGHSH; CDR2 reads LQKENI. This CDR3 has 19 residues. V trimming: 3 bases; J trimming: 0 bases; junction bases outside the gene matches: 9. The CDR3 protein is CASSPGTGGLAGGSYEQYF. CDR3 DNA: TGTGCCAGCTCACCGGGTACAGGGGGACTAGCGGGAGGCTCCTACGAGCAGTACTTC. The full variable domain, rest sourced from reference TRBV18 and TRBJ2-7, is NAGVMQNPRHLVRRRGQEARLRCSPMKGHSHVYWYRQLPEEGLKFMVYLQKENIIDESGMPKERFSAEFPKEGPSILRIQQVVRGDSAAYFCASSPGTGGLAGGSYEQYFGPGTRLTVT.

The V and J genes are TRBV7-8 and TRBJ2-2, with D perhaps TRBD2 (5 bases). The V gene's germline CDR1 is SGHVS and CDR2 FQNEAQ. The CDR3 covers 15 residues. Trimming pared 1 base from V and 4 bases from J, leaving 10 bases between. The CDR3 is CASSLVERRTGELFF. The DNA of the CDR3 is TGTGCCAGCAGCTTAGTGGAGCGGCGCACCGGGGAGCTGTTTTTT.

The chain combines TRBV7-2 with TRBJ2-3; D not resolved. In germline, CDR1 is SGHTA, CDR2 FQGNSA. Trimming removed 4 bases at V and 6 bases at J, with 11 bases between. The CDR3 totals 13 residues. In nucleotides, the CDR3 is TGTGCCAGCAGCTCAGTCAACGGGGATACGCAGTATTTT. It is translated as CASSSVNGDTQYF. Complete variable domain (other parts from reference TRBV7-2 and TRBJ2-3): GAGVSQSPSNKVTEKGKDVELRCDPISGHTALYWYRQSLGQGLEFLIYFQGNSAPDKSGLPSDRFSAERTGGSVSTLTIQRTQQEDSAVYLCASSSVNGDTQYFGPGTRLTVL.

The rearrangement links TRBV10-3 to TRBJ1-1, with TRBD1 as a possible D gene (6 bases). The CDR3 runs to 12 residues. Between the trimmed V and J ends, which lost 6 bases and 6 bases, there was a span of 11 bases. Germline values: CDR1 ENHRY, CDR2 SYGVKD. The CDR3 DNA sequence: TGTGCCATCAGCACAGGGAATGCTGAAGCTTTCTTT. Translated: CAISTGNAEAFF.

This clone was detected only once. The CDR3 spells CASSERTSGGNEQFF. DNA of the CDR3: TGTGCCAGCAGCGAGCGGACTAGCGGGGGCAATGAGCAGTTCTTC. The V and J genes are TRBV9 and TRBJ2-1; 13 bases are a match to TRBD2. Per germline, CDR1 SGDLS and CDR2 YYNGEE. The CDR3 is made up of 15 amino acids. With V trimmed by 3 bases and J by 6 bases, 3 bases remained unmatched.

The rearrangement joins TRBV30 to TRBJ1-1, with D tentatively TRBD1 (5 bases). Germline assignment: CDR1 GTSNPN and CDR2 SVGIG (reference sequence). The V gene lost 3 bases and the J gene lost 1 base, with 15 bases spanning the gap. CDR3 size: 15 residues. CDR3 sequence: CAWSNLGASNTEAFF. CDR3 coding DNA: TGTGCCTGGAGCAACTTAGGGGCGTCGAACACTGAAGCTTTCTTT.

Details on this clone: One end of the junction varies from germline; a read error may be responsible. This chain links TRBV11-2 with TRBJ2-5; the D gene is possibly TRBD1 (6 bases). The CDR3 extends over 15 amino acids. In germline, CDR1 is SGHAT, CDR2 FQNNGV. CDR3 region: CASSLGRGSQETQYF. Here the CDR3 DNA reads TGTGCCAGCAGTTTAGGCAGGGGATCCCAAGAGACCCAGTACTTC.